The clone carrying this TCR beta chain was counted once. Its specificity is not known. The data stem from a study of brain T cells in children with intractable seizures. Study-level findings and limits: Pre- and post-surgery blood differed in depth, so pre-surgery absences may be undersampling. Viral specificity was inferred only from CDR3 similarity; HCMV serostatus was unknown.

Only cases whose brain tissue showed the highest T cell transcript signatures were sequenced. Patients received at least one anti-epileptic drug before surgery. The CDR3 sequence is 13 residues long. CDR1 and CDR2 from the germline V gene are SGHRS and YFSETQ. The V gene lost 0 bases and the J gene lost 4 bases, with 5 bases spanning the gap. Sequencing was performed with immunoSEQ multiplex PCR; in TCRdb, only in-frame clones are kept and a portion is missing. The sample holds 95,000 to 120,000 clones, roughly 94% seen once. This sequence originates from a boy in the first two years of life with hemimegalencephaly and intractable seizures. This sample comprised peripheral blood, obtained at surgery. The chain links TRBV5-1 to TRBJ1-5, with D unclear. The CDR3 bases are TGCGCCAGCAGCTTGGGACAAAATCAGCCCCAGCATTTT. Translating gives CASSLGQNQPQHF.